Listed below are T cell receptor beta chains from one sample, sequenced in a study of blood T cell repertoires in COVID-19. The protocol was immunoSEQ multiplex PCR, while the TCRdb copy is restricted to in-frame clones and leaves out a portion. The sample lists 150,000 to 200,000 clones; 65% to 90% were seen once. Sequencing input: peripheral blood. These receptors were taken from a man in his fifties with active or convalescent COVID-19. Each CDR3 is given with its conserved first and last residue. The order of the fields is V gene, CDR3 protein.

TRBV28 | CASSLKGQGGSNYGYTF
TRBV5-1 | CASSRDSLPNTEAFF
TRBV5-1 | CASSLGPRDRMVEAFF
TRBV24-1 | CATSGHNTNTGELFF
TRBV5-1 | CASSSASGGAEETQYF
TRBV5-1 | CASSKGQQQETQYF
TRBV6-5 | CASSNLTLLSYTF
TRBV6-5 | CASRAGTEAFF
TRBV6-5 | CASSYSGQGLGNTIYF
TRBV28 | CASSLVGRAETQYF
TRBV5-1 | CASSLAGASGEKLFF
TRBV29-1 | CSVGGGFNTEAFF
TRBV15 | CATSRGGATNEKLFF
TRBV21-1 | CASSNGQGPSGANVLTF
TRBV18 | CASSPDSLETQYF
TRBV12-3/TRBV12-4 | CASASGGHEQFF
TRBV3-1/TRBV3-2 | CASKAGLAPSGELFF
TRBV2 | CASSDPGTTAYNEQFF
TRBV6-5 | CASSYSGREGKETQYF
TRBV18 | CASSPPLRGQTDTQYF
TRBV19 | CASSIGLAGTQETQYF
TRBV7-9 | CASSFYGTSQASGNTIYF
TRBV29-1 | CSVEPTGLYTF
TRBV28 | CASSPLLRNYGYTF
TRBV7-6 | CASSLSRTGSYNEQFF